This T cell receptor (beta chain) was captured by sequencing in a study of blood T cell repertoires in COVID-19. For the study at large: COVID-19 samples collected from the United States, Italy and Spain covered acute and convalescent phases. T cells, B-cell-depleted T cells, or PBMCs provided the cDNA or gDNA that served as material.

Using immunoSEQ multiplex PCR, the repertoire was profiled, and TCRdb retains in-frame clones only, with some absent. The sample carries about 300,000 clones, roughly 90% recorded once. The CDR3 has 13 residues. The J segment lost 7 bases and the V segment lost 0 bases, leaving 0 bases of the junction unmatched. Per the germline V gene, CDR1 is SGHRS and CDR2 is YFSETQ. All enrollees were roughly 18 to 90 years old and from roughly 22 US areas. Each participant's cohort was designated according to participant-reported clinical history. Sequenced input: PBMCs or T cells enriched from blood (not recorded which). This receptor was taken from a woman in her 50s who had been exposed to COVID-19. The chain carries TRBV5-1 and TRBJ1-5; 8 bases are a match to TRBD1. This CDR3 is CASSLGQGQPQHF. The CDR3 DNA follows: TGCGCCAGCAGCTTGGGACAGGGGCAGCCCCAGCATTTT.